The clone carrying this T cell receptor (beta chain) was counted between two and nine times. From the RT-PCR reads, TCRdb called clonotypes with MiXCR, one entry per CDR3 protein. The data hold hundreds of thousands of distinct CDR3 sequences, with 14% observed a single time. Trimming took 6 bases from V and 6 from J; bases not matched to a gene: 9. The CDR3 spans 14 residues. Looked up from germline, CDR1 is MNHEY and CDR2 is SMNVEV (reference sequence). The specimen was memory CD4+ T cells from blood. The V gene is TRBV27, the J gene TRBJ1-2; 8 nucleotides line up with TRBD1. The TCR sequence derives from a female donor in good health, serving as a healthy control. The CDR3: CASSLARQGNGYTF. The CDR3 nucleotides read TGTGCCAGCAGCCTTGCGAGACAGGGGAATGGCTACACCTTC.